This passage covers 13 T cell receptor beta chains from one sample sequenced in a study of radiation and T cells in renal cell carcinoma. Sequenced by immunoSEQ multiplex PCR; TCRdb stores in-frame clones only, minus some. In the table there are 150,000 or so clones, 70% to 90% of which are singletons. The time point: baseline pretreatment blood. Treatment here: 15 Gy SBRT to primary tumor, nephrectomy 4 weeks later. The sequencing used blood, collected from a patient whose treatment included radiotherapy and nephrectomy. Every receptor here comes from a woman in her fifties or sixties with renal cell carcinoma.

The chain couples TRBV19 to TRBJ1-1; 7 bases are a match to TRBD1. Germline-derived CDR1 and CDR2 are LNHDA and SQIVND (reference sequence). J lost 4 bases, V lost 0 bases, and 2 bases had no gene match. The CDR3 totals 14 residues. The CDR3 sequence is CASSIDTGVTEAFF. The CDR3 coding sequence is TGTGCCAGTAGTATAGATACAGGGGTCACTGAAGCTTTCTTT.

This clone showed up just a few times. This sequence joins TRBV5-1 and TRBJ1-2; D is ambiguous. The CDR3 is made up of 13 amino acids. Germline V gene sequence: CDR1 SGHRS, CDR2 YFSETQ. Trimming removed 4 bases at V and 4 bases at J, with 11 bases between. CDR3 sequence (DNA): TGCGCCAGCAGCAGGGATGTGGGCTATGGCTACACCTTC. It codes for CASSRDVGYGYTF.

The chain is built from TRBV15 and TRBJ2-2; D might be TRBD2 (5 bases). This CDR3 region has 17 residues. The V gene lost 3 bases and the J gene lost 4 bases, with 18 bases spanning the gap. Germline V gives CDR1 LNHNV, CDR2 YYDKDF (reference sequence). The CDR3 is CATSSRTGREFTGELFF. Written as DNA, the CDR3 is TGTGCCACCAGCAGCCGAACGGGTAGGGAGTTCACCGGGGAGCTGTTTTTT. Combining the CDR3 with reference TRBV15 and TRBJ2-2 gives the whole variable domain DAMVIQNPRYQVTQFGKPVTLSCSQTLNHNVMYWYQQKSSQAPKLLFHYYDKDFNNEADTPDNFQSRRPNTSFCFLDIRSPGLGDTAMYLCATSSRTGREFTGELFFGEGSRLTVL.

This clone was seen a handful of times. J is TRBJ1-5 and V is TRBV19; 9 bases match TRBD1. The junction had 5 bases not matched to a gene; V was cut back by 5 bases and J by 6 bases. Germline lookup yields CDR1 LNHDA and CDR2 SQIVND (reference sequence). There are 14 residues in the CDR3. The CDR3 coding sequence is TGTGCCAGTAGTGGGGGGACAGGGAGTCAGCCCCAGCATTTT. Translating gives CASSGGTGSQPQHF.

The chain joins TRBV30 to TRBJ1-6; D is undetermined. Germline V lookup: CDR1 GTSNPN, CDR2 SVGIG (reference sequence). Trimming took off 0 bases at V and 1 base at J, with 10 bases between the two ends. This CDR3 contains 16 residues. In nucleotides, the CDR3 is TGTGCCTGGAGTGTACTGTGGGGATCCTATAATTCACCCCTCCACTTT. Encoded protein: CAWSVLWGSYNSPLHF.

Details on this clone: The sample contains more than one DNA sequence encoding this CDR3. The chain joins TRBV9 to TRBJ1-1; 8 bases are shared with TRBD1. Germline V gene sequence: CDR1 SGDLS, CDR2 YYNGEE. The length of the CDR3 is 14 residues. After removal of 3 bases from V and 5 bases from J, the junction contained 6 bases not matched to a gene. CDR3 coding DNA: TGTGCCAGCAGCGCGCAGGGGGCTGGGACTGAAGCTTTCTTT. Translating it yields CASSAQGAGTEAFF.

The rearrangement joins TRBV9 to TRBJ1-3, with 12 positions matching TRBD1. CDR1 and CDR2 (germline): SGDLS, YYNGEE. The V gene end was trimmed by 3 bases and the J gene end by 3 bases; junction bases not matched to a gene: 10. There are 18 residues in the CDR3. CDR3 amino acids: CASSGGQGALGSGNTIYF. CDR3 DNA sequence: TGTGCCAGCAGCGGGGGACAGGGGGCCCTAGGGAGTGGAAACACCATATATTTT.

The CDR3 reads CASSAPRVASGGKETQYF. DNA of the CDR3: TGTGCCAGCAGCGCCCCCAGGGTGGCCAGCGGGGGGAAAGAGACCCAGTACTTC. This sequence joins TRBV9 and TRBJ2-5; 9 bases agree with TRBD2. This CDR3 has 18 amino acids. The V and J ends lost 3 bases and 3 bases, in that order; junction bases with no gene match: 15. Germline CDR1 SGDLS, CDR2 YYNGEE.

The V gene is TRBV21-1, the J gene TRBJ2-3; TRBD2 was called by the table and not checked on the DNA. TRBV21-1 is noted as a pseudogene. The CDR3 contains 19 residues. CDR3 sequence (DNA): TGTGCCAGCAGCAGTCGATGTAGCGGGGGGGCCCGTAGCACAGATACGCAGTATTTT. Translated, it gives CASSSRCSGGARSTDTQYF.

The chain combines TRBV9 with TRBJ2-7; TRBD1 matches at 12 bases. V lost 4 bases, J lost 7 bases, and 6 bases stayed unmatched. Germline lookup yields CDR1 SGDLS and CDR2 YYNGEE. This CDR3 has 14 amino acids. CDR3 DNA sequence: TGTGCCAGCAGCTTGGGGACAGGGGGCGGTGAGCAGTACTTC. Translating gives CASSLGTGGGEQYF.

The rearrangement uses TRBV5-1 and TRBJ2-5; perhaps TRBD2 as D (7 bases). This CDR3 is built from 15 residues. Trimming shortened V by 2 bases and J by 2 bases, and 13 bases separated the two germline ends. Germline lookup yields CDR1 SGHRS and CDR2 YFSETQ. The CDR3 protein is CASSFLQGGQETQYF. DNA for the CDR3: TGCGCCAGCAGCTTCCTACAGGGAGGGCAAGAGACCCAGTACTTC.

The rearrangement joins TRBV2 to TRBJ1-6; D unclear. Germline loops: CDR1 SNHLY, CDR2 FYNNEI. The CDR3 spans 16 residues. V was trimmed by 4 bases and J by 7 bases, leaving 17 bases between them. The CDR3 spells CASSARIVPVNSPLHF. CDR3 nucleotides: TGTGCCAGCAGTGCCAGAATTGTACCAGTCAATTCACCCCTCCACTTT.

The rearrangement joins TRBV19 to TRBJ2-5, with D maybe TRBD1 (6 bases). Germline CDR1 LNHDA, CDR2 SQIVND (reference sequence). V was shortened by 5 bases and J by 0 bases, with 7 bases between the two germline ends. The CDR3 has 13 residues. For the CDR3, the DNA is TGTGCCAGTAGTCGGACAGACCAAGAGACCCAGTACTTC. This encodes CASSRTDQETQYF.